This record covers a single TCR beta chain. Its antigen is unknown. The authors made cDNA by 5'RACE with 10-nucleotide random UMIs. TCRdb re-derived calls from the 5' RACE reads in MiXCR, one entry per CDR3 protein. The data contain 45,000 to 50,000 distinct CDR3 sequences, just under 4.5% of them seen just once; the ten biggest clones take up 5.5% to 6.5%. The sample comes from a study of neurological immune-mediated disorders. Whole-study findings and limits: The greatest TCR clonal expansion appeared in HTLV-1-associated myelopathy and the smallest, falling below healthy controls, in multiple sclerosis. There was no clinical or MRI feature that was associated with the multiple sclerosis repertoire cluster. None of the CDR3 amino acid sequences of expanded clones recurred across subjects, suggesting private repertoires in all groups.

This CDR3 region has 15 residues. Trimming pared 4 bases from V and 4 bases from J, leaving 14 bases between. Germline V gives CDR1 SGHNT, CDR2 YYREEE (reference sequence). V and J are TRBV5-4 and TRBJ1-4; possible D gene TRBD1, 5 bases. The sequence derives from a woman aged 55-69 years with multiple sclerosis. Sequenced: PBMCs. CDR3 nucleotide sequence: TGTGCCAGCAGCCTGGGCGGCAGGGTTAATGAAAAACTGTTTTTT. It translates to CASSLGGRVNEKLFF.